Presented here are 7 T cell receptor beta chains from one specimen sequenced in a study of beta chain features in type 1 diabetes. Of the isolated RNA, all was reverse transcribed, and so the sequenced material was expressed TCRB transcripts. Measured with immunoSEQ multiplex PCR; TCRdb has only the in-frame clones, and not every one. The table lists about 150,000 clones, about 9.1% of them singletons. The sample was central memory CD4+ T cells from blood. The receptors here all came from a woman younger than 30 in good health.

The rearrangement joins TRBV29-1 to TRBJ2-6; 12 bases are shared with TRBD1. The germline V gene encodes CDR1 SQVTM and CDR2 ANQGSEA. With V trimmed by 4 bases and J by 12 bases, 7 bases remained unmatched. The CDR3 totals 14 residues. As DNA, the CDR3 is TGCAGCGTTGTCGAGGGGACAGGGGGCAGCGTCCTGACTTTC. Encoded protein: CSVVEGTGGSVLTF.

The table lists this clone with a few counts. This sequence joins TRBV14 and TRBJ1-1; possible D gene TRBD1, 6 bases. Trimming left V 4 bases short and J 1 base short, with 16 bases between. The length of the CDR3 is 16 residues. Germline V CDR1 and CDR2: SGHDN, FVKESK. CDR3 nucleotides: TGTGCCAGCAGCCCTAAGAAGACAGGATGGAACACTGAAGCTTTCTTT. It is translated as CASSPKKTGWNTEAFF.

The table lists this clone with a few counts. V is TRBV4-2 and J is TRBJ1-4; unclear D gene. V gave up 2 bases and J gave up 8 bases, with 9 bases separating them. This CDR3 contains 13 residues. Germline values: CDR1 LGHNA, CDR2 YNFKEQ. The CDR3 spells CASSQNSGEKLFF. The CDR3 region has the DNA TGTGCCAGCAGCCAAAACAGTGGAGAAAAACTGTTTTTT.

The chain employs TRBV9 and TRBJ1-6; a weak D match, TRBD1 (6 bases). V was clipped by 5 bases and J by 6 bases, with 15 bases between them. The CDR3 contains 15 residues. CDR1 SGDLS and CDR2 YYNGEE come from the germline V gene. The CDR3 bases are TGTGCCAGCAGTGAAGGGGGGGCGCGTAATTCACCCCTCCACTTT. Encoded protein: CASSEGGARNSPLHF.

This clone has a handful of counts. V and J are TRBV30 and TRBJ2-3, with D possibly being TRBD1 (6 bases). Germline V gene data show CDR1 as GTSNPN and CDR2 as SVGIG (reference sequence). The CDR3 length is 14 residues. V lost 3 bases to trimming and J lost 4 bases, with 14 bases between them. This CDR3 is CAWSLSGVPDTQYF. Written as DNA, the CDR3 is TGTGCCTGGAGCCTTTCAGGGGTACCAGATACGCAGTATTTT.

The chain couples TRBV5-1 to TRBJ1-1; D is unresolved. The CDR3 has 15 residues. V was pared by 4 bases and J by 2 bases, with 15 bases between. Per the germline V gene, CDR1 is SGHRS and CDR2 is YFSETQ. The CDR3 loop is CASSPTGSDNTEAFF. CDR3 DNA sequence: TGCGCCAGCAGCCCAACGGGTTCAGACAACACTGAAGCTTTCTTT. The whole variable domain, remainder taken from reference TRBV5-1 and TRBJ1-1, is KAGVTQTPRYLIKTRGQQVTLSCSPISGHRSVSWYQQTPGQGLQFLFEYFSETQRNKGNFPGRFSGRQFSNSRSEMNVSTLELGDSALYLCASSPTGSDNTEAFFGQGTRLTVV.

CDR3 sequence reads: CASSLGTVNSPLHF. The CDR3 DNA follows: TGTGCCAGCAGCTTAGGGACAGTTAATTCACCCCTCCACTTT. The chain recombines TRBV5-4 with TRBJ1-6; the match to TRBD1 covers 7 bases. V gave up 2 bases and J gave up 6 bases; unmatched junction bases: 2. Looked up from germline, CDR1 is SGHNT and CDR2 is YYREEE (reference sequence). This CDR3 region has 14 residues.